Sequencing of this T cell receptor (beta chain) was carried out in a study of tumor-infiltrating lymphocytes in primary liver carcinoma. Study overall: The number of productive TCRbeta reads per sample ranged from roughly 3.65 to 8 million and was similar across tissue types.

At least ten counts were recorded for this clonotype. Its specificity is unknown. Notes on the study in general: A significantly higher top-250-clone fraction was recorded for tumors than for blood (p = 0.039). Tumor region pairs outstripped tumor-adjacent and tumor-blood pairs in overlap.

Unsorted whole blood supplied the blood RNA, and germline DNA was isolated too. Among the patients, all had chronic HBV infection and none had been treated. Starting material of 450 to 500 ng total RNA yielded TCR beta cDNA via a constant-region primer. TCR beta libraries came from three nested multiplex PCR rounds using slightly modified ARM-PCR. Via MiXCR, TCRdb re-called the multiplex PCR reads, giving one row per CDR3 protein. The repertoire includes nearly 200,000 distinct CDR3 sequences, 65% of them detected once, and approximately 7% sits in the top ten. The receptor was derived from a woman aged 60-75 years with primary liver carcinoma and hepatitis B virus infection. What was sequenced was peripheral blood.

CDR3 loop: CSVEVRRVGQALPNEQFF. In DNA form, the CDR3 reads TGCAGCGTTGAAGTCCGGCGAGTTGGTCAGGCGCTCCCCAATGAGCAGTTCTTC. This chain uses TRBV29-1 with TRBJ2-1; D is undetermined. V was cut by 1 base and J by 6 bases, with 25 bases left in between. The CDR3 has 18 residues. Germline V CDR1 and CDR2: SQVTM, ANQGSEA.